This entry describes one T cell receptor (beta chain). Its antigen remains unidentified. Treatment indicated: randomized to nivolumab then ipilimumab (arm A) or the reverse (arm B). This record comes from a study of sequential checkpoint blockade in melanoma. Study results and limitations: Response in arm A was associated with pretreatment TIL clonality.

This table comes from immunoSEQ multiplex PCR, and its TCRdb copy is limited to in-frame clones, with some not included. The sample yields a few thousand clones, about a sixth seen once. The source is a human donor with melanoma. Material: tumor tissue (inferred from file names), obtained from a patient given nivolumab and ipilimumab in sequence.

This chain's CDR3 is CASSQDLGGVGQPQHF. The CDR3 region has the DNA TGCGCCAGCAGCCAAGACCTGGGGGGTGTGGGGCAGCCCCAGCATTTT. The rearrangement joins TRBV4-1 to TRBJ1-5; TRBD1 might be the D (5 bases). The CDR3 spans 16 residues. Germline V gives CDR1 MGHRA, CDR2 YSYEKL. V was cut by 0 bases and J by 7 bases, with 16 bases left in between.